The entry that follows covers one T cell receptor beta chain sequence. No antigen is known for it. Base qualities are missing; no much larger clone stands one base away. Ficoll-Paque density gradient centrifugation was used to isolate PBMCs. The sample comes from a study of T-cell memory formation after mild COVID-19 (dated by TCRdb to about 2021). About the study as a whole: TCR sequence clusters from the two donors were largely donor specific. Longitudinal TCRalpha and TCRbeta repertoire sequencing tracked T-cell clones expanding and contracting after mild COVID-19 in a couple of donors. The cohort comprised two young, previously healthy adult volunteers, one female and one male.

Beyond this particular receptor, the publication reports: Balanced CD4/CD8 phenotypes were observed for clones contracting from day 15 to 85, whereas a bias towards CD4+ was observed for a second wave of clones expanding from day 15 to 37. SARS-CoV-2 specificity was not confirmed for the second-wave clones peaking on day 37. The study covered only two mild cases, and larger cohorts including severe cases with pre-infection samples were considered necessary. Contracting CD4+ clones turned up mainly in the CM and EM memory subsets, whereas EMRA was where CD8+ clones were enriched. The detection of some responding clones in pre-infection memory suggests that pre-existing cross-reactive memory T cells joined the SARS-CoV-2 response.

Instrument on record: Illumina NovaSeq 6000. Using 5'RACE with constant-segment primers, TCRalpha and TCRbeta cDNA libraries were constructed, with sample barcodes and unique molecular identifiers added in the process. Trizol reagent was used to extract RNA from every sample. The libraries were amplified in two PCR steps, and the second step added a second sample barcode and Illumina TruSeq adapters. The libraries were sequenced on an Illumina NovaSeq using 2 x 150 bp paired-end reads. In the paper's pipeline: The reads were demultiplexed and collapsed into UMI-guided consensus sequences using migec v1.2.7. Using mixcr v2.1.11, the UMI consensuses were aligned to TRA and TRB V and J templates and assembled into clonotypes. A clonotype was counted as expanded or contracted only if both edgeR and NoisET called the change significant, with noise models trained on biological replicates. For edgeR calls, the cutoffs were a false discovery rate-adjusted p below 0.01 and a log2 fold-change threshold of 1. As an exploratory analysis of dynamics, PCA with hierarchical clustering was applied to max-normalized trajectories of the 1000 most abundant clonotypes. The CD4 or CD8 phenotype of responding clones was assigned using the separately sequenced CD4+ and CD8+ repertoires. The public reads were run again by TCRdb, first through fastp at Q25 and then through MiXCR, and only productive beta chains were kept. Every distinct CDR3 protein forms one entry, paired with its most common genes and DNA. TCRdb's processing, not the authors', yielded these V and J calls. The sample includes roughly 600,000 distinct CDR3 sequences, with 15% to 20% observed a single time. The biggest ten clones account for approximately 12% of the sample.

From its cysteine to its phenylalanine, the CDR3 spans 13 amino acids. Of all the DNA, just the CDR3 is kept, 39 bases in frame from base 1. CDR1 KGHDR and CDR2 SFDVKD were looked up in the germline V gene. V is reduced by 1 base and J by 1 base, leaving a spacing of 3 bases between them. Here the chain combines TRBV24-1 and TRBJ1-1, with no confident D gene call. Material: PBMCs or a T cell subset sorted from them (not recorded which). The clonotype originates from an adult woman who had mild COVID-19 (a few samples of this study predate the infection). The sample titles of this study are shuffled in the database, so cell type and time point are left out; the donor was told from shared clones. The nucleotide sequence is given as TGTGCCACCAGTGATTTTCCGAACACTGAAGCTTTCTTT. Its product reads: CATSDFPNTEAFF.